The 7 T cell receptor beta chains below were found in one sample sequenced in a study of PD-1 blockade in mismatch repair-deficient tumors. Profiling relied on immunoSEQ multiplex PCR, and the TCRdb table lists in-frame clones only, not all of them. The sample lists 100,000 to 150,000 clones; 86% were seen once. Source: peripheral blood, taken 44 weeks after starting pembrolizumab. These receptors all come from an adult with mismatch repair-deficient cancer.

There are a few counts of this clone. J is TRBJ1-1 and V is TRBV7-9, with TRBD1 identical over 7 bases. Germline lookup yields CDR1 SEHNR and CDR2 FQNEAQ (reference sequence). The length of the CDR3 is 14 residues. V was pared by 1 base and J by 4 bases, with 3 bases of the junction left unmatched. CDR3 region: CASSLVRGSTEAFF. The CDR3 DNA sequence: TGTGCCAGCAGCTTAGTCAGGGGGAGCACTGAAGCTTTCTTT.

This rearrangement joins TRBV27 to TRBJ2-5; 9 nucleotides align to TRBD1. The ends lost 3 bases at V and 9 bases at J; junction bases unmatched: 14. From germline, CDR1 is MNHEY and CDR2 SMNVEV (reference sequence). The CDR3 has 16 residues. CDR3 DNA: TGTGCCAGCAGTTTTACGGCGACGGGACAGGGAGTTCCCCAGTACTTC. Amino acids: CASSFTATGQGVPQYF.

The rearrangement uses TRBV29-1 and TRBJ2-3; 7 nucleotides agree with TRBD2. The V segment lost 8 bases and the J segment 0 bases; nucleotides outside the gene matches: 14. Germline loops: CDR1 SQVTM, CDR2 ANQGSEA. This CDR3 has 16 residues. The CDR3 bases are TGCAGCACCCCGGCGGCGGGAGTGTCTAGCACAGATACGCAGTATTTT. Residues: CSTPAAGVSSTDTQYF.

The chain employs TRBV21-1 and TRBJ1-3; the D segment call TRBD1 is taken from the table without a DNA check. TRBV21-1 corresponds to a pseudogene. This CDR3 has 14 amino acids. CDR3 sequence (DNA): TGTGCCAGCTTTACAGCATATTGGGGAAACACCATATATTTT. It yields the protein CASFTAYWGNTIYF.

The CDR3 coding sequence is TGTGCCAGCAGCTCTATACGGAGTTTGGAAAGCGAGCAGTACTTC. Its translation is CASSSIRSLESEQYF. The rearrangement joins TRBV7-8 to TRBJ2-7; no reliable D call. The V gene lost 4 bases and the J gene lost 6 bases, with 19 bases spanning the gap. This CDR3 has 15 residues. Germline assignment: CDR1 SGHVS and CDR2 FQNEAQ.

This clone has just a few counts. This chain uses TRBV12-5 with TRBJ1-5; D is unclear. The length of the CDR3 is 14 residues. Deletions cut 4 bases from V and 1 base from J, with 8 bases between. Germline V CDR1 and CDR2: LGHNT, FRNRAP. Written as DNA, the CDR3 is TGTGCTAGTGGTTCATCCTGGAGCAATCAGCCCCAGCATTTT. It translates to CASGSSWSNQPQHF. Full variable domain (missing parts from reference TRBV12-5 and TRBJ1-5): DARVTQTPRHKVTEMGQEVTMRCQPILGHNTVFWYRQTMMQGLELLAYFRNRAPLDDSGMPKDRFSAEMPDATLATLKIQPSEPRDSAVYFCASGSSWSNQPQHFGDGTRLSIL.

The rearrangement joins TRBV6-1 to TRBJ2-1; D unclear. The germline V gene has CDR1 MNHNS and CDR2 SASEGT. V lost 6 bases to trimming and J lost 4 bases, with 16 bases between them. The CDR3 covers 15 residues. This CDR3 reads CASRTENRRYNEQFF. For the CDR3, the DNA is TGTGCCAGCAGGACGGAGAACAGAAGATACAATGAGCAGTTCTTC.